The clone carrying this T cell receptor beta chain was picked up many times. Its target is not known. This entry belongs to a study of T cells after yellow fever vaccination. About the research overall: Fractions containing few cells were prepared with SMART-Seq v4 Ultra Low Input.

The study, taken as a whole, reports: Most primary-vaccination clones recurred post-booster (nearly 98% CD4, 88% CD8).

TCRdb re-derived calls from the 5' RACE reads in MiXCR, one entry per CDR3 protein. The table records fewer than 650,000 distinct CDR3 sequences, roughly a fifth of them present only once. The specimen comprised PBMCs, sampled more than 20 days after the first yellow fever vaccination. The clonotype comes from a young man who received the YFV17D yellow fever vaccine.

The CDR3, as DNA: TGTGCCAGCAGTCAGGGCGCATATACGCAGTATTTT. Translating it yields CASSQGAYTQYF. The V gene is TRBV12-3 or TRBV12-4, the J gene TRBJ2-3, with D maybe TRBD1 (5 bases). This CDR3 is built from 12 residues. Trimming pared 5 bases from V and 7 bases from J, leaving 10 bases between.